A selection of T cell receptor beta chains follows, all from one sample in a study of blood T cell repertoires in COVID-19. Libraries were prepared by immunoSEQ multiplex PCR; TCRdb keeps only in-frame clonotypes and omits some of them. The sample lists hundreds of thousands of clones, approximately 88% occurring once. The sequenced sample consisted of peripheral blood. These receptors came from a woman in her 50s with COVID-19, enrolled during active disease. Both conserved end residues are trimmed from each CDR3.

v_call	j_call	cdr3_aa
TRBV5-4	TRBJ2-7	ASSSQVRSYEQY
TRBV19	TRBJ2-7	ASSRDRAAYEQY
TRBV25-1	TRBJ2-1	ASRAQGYNEQF
TRBV27	TRBJ2-2	ASSLSLRGRPPGELF
TRBV12-3/TRBV12-4	TRBJ2-7	ASSKTSHEQY
TRBV5-1	TRBJ2-1	ASSFPGSNEQF
TRBV5-4	TRBJ2-7	ASSLGQGAREQY
TRBV5-1	TRBJ1-5	ASSPQMGGQPQH
TRBV10-3	TRBJ1-1	AISESIGQGLKRFEAF
TRBV27	TRBJ1-2	ASSFAGQEGNT
TRBV3-1/TRBV3-2	TRBJ2-3	ASSQEDREGAQY
TRBV4-2	TRBJ2-5	ASSQAFSGIQETQY
TRBV4-2	TRBJ1-2	ASSQPGQATMGYT
TRBV7-3	TRBJ2-2	ASSFGGATGELF
TRBV5-6	TRBJ2-1	ASSLGVRSGEQF
TRBV5-1	TRBJ2-1	ASSLVGGNEQF
TRBV10-3	TRBJ1-1	AISESGQNEAF
TRBV2	TRBJ1-5	ASSALRGHGNQPQH
TRBV29-1	TRBJ2-3	SVGTADTQY
TRBV19	TRBJ1-6	ASRPSRGGDSSSYNSPLH
TRBV18	TRBJ2-7	ASSLAGGEQY
TRBV5-1	TRBJ1-2	ASSFPGGDGYT
TRBV5-1	TRBJ1-1	ASSFLQGSVAF
TRBV3-1/TRBV3-2	TRBJ2-7	ASSQGQGTYEQY
TRBV5-1	TRBJ1-1	ASSFGGEAF
TRBV27	TRBJ1-5	ASSLAGMSNQPQH
TRBV9	TRBJ2-3	ASSVERGDSDTQY
TRBV5-1	TRBJ2-3	ASSREAASSTDTQY
TRBV5-1	TRBJ2-2	ASSLEWGGTGELF
TRBV4-1	TRBJ2-7	ASSPGQASYEQY
TRBV20-1	TRBJ2-7	SASQGYEQY
TRBV19	TRBJ1-5	ASSTRPGQPQH
TRBV7-2	TRBJ2-3	ASSLVSEGDTQY
TRBV3-1/TRBV3-2	TRBJ1-2	ASSQTQVYGYT
TRBV7-9	TRBJ2-7	ASSSSGVKAYEQY